The rows below give T cell receptor beta chains drawn from one sample of a study of OX40 agonist ivuxolimab in advanced cancers. Profiled with immunoSEQ multiplex PCR; TCRdb holds only in-frame clones, not every one. Altogether 71,000 or so clones are present, around 82% being singletons, with the ten largest covering around 8%. The material was CD4+ or CD8+ T cells sorted from blood, obtained in a trial of the OX40 agonist ivuxolimab. Receptors were obtained from an adult with an advanced solid tumor such as melanoma, head and neck, liver or kidney cancer. Both conserved end residues are part of each CDR3. The D gene is left open where the match is weak. Size tells how often a clone was seen (once, few, many) or the class of an expanded clone, and some rows leave it out.

v_gene: TRBV5-1
j_gene: TRBJ2-2
d_gene: TRBD2
abundance: -
CDR3aa: CASSSTSGRNTGELFF
CDR3nt: TGCGCCAGCAGCTCAACTAGCGGGAGGAACACCGGGGAGCTGTTTTTT

v_gene: TRBV27
j_gene: TRBJ1-1
d_gene: -
abundance: -
CDR3aa: CASSPQQGTEAFF
CDR3nt: TGTGCCAGCAGTCCCCAACAGGGTACTGAAGCTTTCTTT

v_gene: TRBV28
j_gene: TRBJ1-5
d_gene: -
abundance: -
CDR3aa: CASNSQGNGGNQPQHF
CDR3nt: TGTGCCAGCAATAGCCAGGGCAATGGCGGCAATCAGCCCCAGCATTTT

v_gene: TRBV18
j_gene: TRBJ1-4
d_gene: TRBD1
abundance: -
CDR3aa: CASSPTGEANEKLFF
CDR3nt: TGTGCCAGCTCACCAACAGGGGAGGCTAATGAAAAACTGTTTTTT

v_gene: TRBV4-3
j_gene: TRBJ1-2
d_gene: TRBD1
abundance: -
CDR3aa: CASSLGLTGGAGYGYTF
CDR3nt: TGCGCCAGCAGCCTAGGCCTAACAGGGGGCGCAGGCTATGGCTACACCTTC

v_gene: TRBV7-9
j_gene: TRBJ2-5
d_gene: TRBD1
abundance: -
CDR3aa: CASSASTGKETQYF
CDR3nt: TGTGCCAGCAGCGCATCGACAGGGAAAGAGACCCAGTACTTC

v_gene: TRBV19
j_gene: TRBJ2-6
d_gene: -
abundance: -
CDR3aa: CASCNGYGANVLTF
CDR3nt: TGTGCCAGTTGTAACGGGTATGGGGCCAACGTCCTGACTTTC

v_gene: TRBV28
j_gene: TRBJ2-1
d_gene: TRBD2
abundance: -
CDR3aa: CASSLSGTRYNEQFF
CDR3nt: TGTGCCAGCAGTTTATCCGGGACTAGGTACAATGAGCAGTTCTTC

v_gene: TRBV7-9
j_gene: TRBJ2-1
d_gene: TRBD1
abundance: -
CDR3aa: CASRPGQGAQQFF
CDR3nt: TGTGCCAGCCGCCCGGGACAGGGGGCTCAGCAGTTCTTC

v_gene: TRBV7-2
j_gene: TRBJ1-2
d_gene: TRBD1
abundance: -
CDR3aa: CASSLSRTGKDGYTF
CDR3nt: TGTGCCAGCAGCTTATCGCGGACAGGGAAAGATGGCTACACCTTC

v_gene: TRBV7-8
j_gene: TRBJ2-1
d_gene: TRBD1
abundance: -
CDR3aa: CASSTRTGRADEQFF
CDR3nt: TGTGCCAGCAGCACCCGGACAGGGCGAGCCGATGAGCAGTTCTTC

v_gene: TRBV19
j_gene: TRBJ1-2
d_gene: -
abundance: few
CDR3aa: CASSMDRLDGYTF
CDR3nt: TGTGCCAGTAGTATGGACAGACTTGATGGCTACACCTTC

v_gene: TRBV5-4
j_gene: TRBJ2-5
d_gene: TRBD2
abundance: -
CDR3aa: CASSLGTSGVNQETQYF
CDR3nt: TGTGCCAGCAGCTTGGGGACTAGCGGAGTCAACCAAGAGACCCAGTACTTC

v_gene: TRBV6-6
j_gene: TRBJ2-1
d_gene: -
abundance: -
CDR3aa: CASSYSMLGGNEQFF
CDR3nt: TGTGCCAGCAGTTACTCGATGCTAGGAGGCAATGAGCAGTTCTTC

v_gene: TRBV14
j_gene: TRBJ1-1
d_gene: -
abundance: -
CDR3aa: CASRPALNTEAFF
CDR3nt: TGTGCCAGCAGACCCGCTTTGAACACTGAAGCTTTCTTT

v_gene: TRBV18
j_gene: TRBJ1-5
d_gene: -
abundance: few
CDR3aa: CASSLGGPDQPQHF
CDR3nt: TGTGCCAGCTCACTGGGGGGTCCCGATCAGCCCCAGCATTTT

v_gene: TRBV6-5
j_gene: TRBJ2-7
d_gene: TRBD1
abundance: once
CDR3aa: CASSYSDRVVRYEQYF
CDR3nt: TGTGCCAGCAGTTATTCCGACAGGGTAGTTAGATACGAGCAGTACTTC

v_gene: TRBV6-5
j_gene: TRBJ1-3
d_gene: -
abundance: -
CDR3aa: CASSSADSGNTIYF
CDR3nt: TGTGCCAGCAGCTCGGCGGACTCTGGAAACACCATATATTTT

v_gene: TRBV10-2
j_gene: TRBJ2-3
d_gene: -
abundance: few
CDR3aa: CASSPGPTTDTQYF
CDR3nt: TGCGCCAGTTCGCCGGGCCCCACCACAGATACGCAGTATTTT

v_gene: TRBV6-6
j_gene: TRBJ1-6
d_gene: TRBD1
abundance: few
CDR3aa: CASSVLTGALSPLHF
CDR3nt: TGTGCCAGCAGTGTCCTCACAGGGGCCCTTTCACCCCTCCACTTT

v_gene: TRBV6-1
j_gene: TRBJ1-5
d_gene: -
abundance: -
CDR3aa: CASRDWKGNQPQHF
CDR3nt: TGTGCCAGCAGGGATTGGAAGGGCAATCAGCCCCAGCATTTT

v_gene: TRBV5-1
j_gene: TRBJ2-1
d_gene: -
abundance: -
CDR3aa: CASGLEGAGLGEQFF
CDR3nt: TGCGCCAGCGGGTTGGAGGGGGCGGGATTAGGTGAGCAGTTCTTC

v_gene: TRBV5-1
j_gene: TRBJ1-4
d_gene: -
abundance: -
CDR3aa: CASSLDVTTGEKLFF
CDR3nt: TGCGCCAGCAGCTTGGACGTCACCACTGGTGAAAAACTGTTTTTT

v_gene: TRBV7-2
j_gene: TRBJ1-2
d_gene: TRBD1
abundance: -
CDR3aa: CASTPTGVNYGYTF
CDR3nt: TGTGCCAGCACCCCGACAGGGGTTAACTATGGCTACACCTTC

v_gene: TRBV18
j_gene: TRBJ2-2
d_gene: -
abundance: -
CDR3aa: CASSIAGANTGELFF
CDR3nt: TGTGCCAGCTCAATAGCAGGGGCGAACACCGGGGAGCTGTTTTTT